A single sample gave rise to the 24 T cell receptor beta chains below, sequenced in a study of radiotherapy plus CTLA-4 blockade in lung cancer. Data came from immunoSEQ multiplex PCR; TCRdb stores just in-frame clones and leaves some out. The data contain roughly 62,000 clones, 77% of them singletons. Sequences were derived from peripheral blood, sampled from a patient treated with radiotherapy plus ipilimumab. All receptors come from a human donor with non-small cell lung cancer who had a complete response to radiotherapy plus ipilimumab.

The chain is built from TRBV29-1 and TRBJ1-5; D remains ambiguous. The germline V and J ends were trimmed by 5 bases and 12 bases, with 14 bases remaining between them. CDR1 and CDR2 (germline): SQVTM, ANQGSEA. The CDR3 has 11 amino acids. CDR3 nucleotides: TGCAGCGTTATTGAGGCAGGAGTCCAGCATTTT. It specifies CSVIEAGVQHF.

The V gene is TRBV5-8, the J gene TRBJ1-2; 7 bases match TRBD1. The germline V gene has CDR1 SGHTS and CDR2 YDEGEE. The CDR3 is 14 residues long. V lost 3 bases, J lost 3 bases, and 5 bases stayed unmatched. The DNA for the CDR3 is TGTGCCAGCAGCTGGACAGGACGGGACTATGGCTACACCTTC. Amino acids: CASSWTGRDYGYTF.

The chain uses TRBV12-5 and TRBJ2-1, with 13 bases lining up with TRBD2. From germline, CDR1 is LGHNT and CDR2 FRNRAP. V was pared by 1 base and J by 10 bases, with 7 bases of the junction left unmatched. The CDR3 totals 16 residues. Here the CDR3 DNA reads TGTGCTAGTGGTTTGGGACCTTCGACTAGCGGGGGGGAGCAGTTCTTC. Amino acids: CASGLGPSTSGGEQFF.

The chain is built from TRBV7-2 and TRBJ1-2; D is ambiguous. Trimming took off 3 bases at V and 2 bases at J, with 4 bases between the two ends. The CDR3 extends over 12 amino acids. CDR1 and CDR2 (germline): SGHTA, FQGNSA. CDR3 nucleotide sequence: TGTGCCAGCAGCTTTAGAAACTATGGCTACACCTTC. It translates to CASSFRNYGYTF.

V is TRBV11-2 and J is TRBJ1-1; maybe TRBD1 (6 bases). Germline CDR1 and CDR2: SGHAT and FQNNGV. The CDR3 consists of 13 residues. V gave up 6 bases and J gave up 10 bases, with 18 bases separating them. The CDR3 loop reads CASRPPTGMGAFF. CDR3 coding DNA: TGTGCCAGCAGACCTCCTACAGGGATGGGAGCTTTCTTT. Full variable domain (remainder filled in from reference TRBV11-2 and TRBJ1-1): EAGVAQSPRYKIIEKRQSVAFWCNPISGHATLYWYQQILGQGPKLLIQFQNNGVVDDSQLPKDRFSAERLKGVDSTLKIQPAKLEDSAVYLCASRPPTGMGAFFGQGTRLTVV.

This rearrangement joins TRBV19 to TRBJ2-5; 16 bases map to TRBD2. The CDR3 spans 17 residues. Trimming removed 4 bases from V and 1 base from J; junction bases left unmatched: 3. Per the germline V gene, CDR1 is LNHDA and CDR2 is SQIVND (reference sequence). The CDR3 region is CASSTGTSGGVQETQYF. CDR3 sequence (DNA): TGTGCCAGTAGTACCGGGACTAGCGGGGGGGTCCAAGAGACCCAGTACTTC. Complete variable domain (other parts from reference TRBV19 and TRBJ2-5): DGGITQSPKYLFRKEGQNVTLSCEQNLNHDAMYWYRQDPGQGLRLIYYSQIVNDFQKGDIAEGYSVSREKKESFPLTVTSAQKNPTAFYLCASSTGTSGGVQETQYFGPGTRLLVL.

The V gene is TRBV15, the J gene TRBJ1-2; TRBD1 agrees at 9 bases. Germline loops: CDR1 LNHNV, CDR2 YYDKDF (reference sequence). This CDR3 has 17 amino acids. V lost 8 bases to trimming and J lost 0 bases; unmatched junction nucleotides: 13. Here the CDR3 reads CATGDREALPANYGYTF. In DNA, the CDR3 is TGTGCCACCGGGGACAGGGAGGCCCTCCCTGCTAACTATGGCTACACCTTC.

The V and J genes are TRBV19 and TRBJ1-1; D is unresolved. The CDR3 runs 14 residues. Germline V CDR1 and CDR2: LNHDA, SQIVND (reference sequence). V was shortened by 2 bases and J by 1 base, with 8 bases between the two germline ends. CDR3 in DNA: TGTGCCAGTAGTATACGACGGGGGAACACTGAAGCTTTCTTT. Its protein is CASSIRRGNTEAFF.

The chain couples TRBV5-8 to TRBJ2-1; TRBD2 might be the D (6 bases). The CDR3 is 15 residues long. Trimming removed 4 bases at V and 9 bases at J, with 20 bases between. Germline V gene data show CDR1 as SGHTS and CDR2 as YDEGEE. CDR3 residues: CASSAIGGGVGEQFF. The CDR3, as DNA: TGTGCCAGCAGCGCAATAGGTGGAGGGGTTGGTGAGCAGTTCTTC.

The rearrangement joins TRBV5-4 to TRBJ2-7; D remains ambiguous. V dropped 1 base and J dropped 0 bases, with 5 bases sitting between them. This CDR3 has 13 residues. Germline V gives CDR1 SGHNT, CDR2 YYREEE (reference sequence). DNA of the CDR3: TGTGCCAGCAGCTTGCCCTTCTCCTACGAGCAGTACTTC. Encoded protein: CASSLPFSYEQYF.

The chain is built from TRBV7-8 and TRBJ2-5, with TRBD2 identical over 10 bases. Germline trimming cut 3 bases from V and 7 bases from J; bases unmatched to any gene: 11. Germline V gives CDR1 SGHVS, CDR2 FQNEAQ. The CDR3 sequence is 16 residues long. CDR3 sequence: CASSFDSGGMFGTQYF. The CDR3 bases are TGTGCCAGCAGCTTTGATAGCGGGGGGATGTTTGGGACCCAGTACTTC.

This chain joins TRBV29-1 and TRBJ1-2; D is unresolved. The CDR3 contains 13 residues. V shed 3 bases and J shed 4 bases, with 12 bases lying between them. Germline-derived CDR1 and CDR2 are SQVTM and ANQGSEA. This chain's CDR3 is CSVEAGGAYGYTF. The CDR3 coding sequence is TGCAGCGTTGAGGCCGGAGGCGCCTATGGCTACACCTTC.

This rearrangement joins TRBV27 to TRBJ2-5, with a tentative D call TRBD2 (5 bases). The CDR3 is 15 amino acids. Trimming took 2 bases from V and 5 from J, leaving 15 bases between them. Germline V gives CDR1 MNHEY, CDR2 SMNVEV (reference sequence). CDR3: CASSLEGGWLETQYF. For the CDR3, the DNA is TGTGCCAGCAGTTTAGAAGGAGGATGGTTGGAGACCCAGTACTTC.

The genes are TRBV6-6 and TRBJ2-4; D call uncertain. The CDR3 loop spans 14 amino acids. The germline V gene encodes CDR1 MNHNY and CDR2 SVGAGI (reference sequence). V gave up 7 bases and J gave up 2 bases, with 12 bases separating them. The CDR3 is CASNSEATKNIQYF. The DNA for the CDR3 is TGTGCCAGCAACTCCGAGGCGACCAAAAACATTCAGTACTTC.

V is TRBV4-2 and J is TRBJ1-3, with D hard to call. The CDR3 totals 16 residues. V was cut by 1 base and J by 2 bases, with 12 bases left in between. CDR1 is LGHNA and CDR2 is YNFKEQ in the germline V gene. CDR3 amino acids: CASSQAPIVAGNTIYF. CDR3 in DNA: TGTGCCAGCAGCCAAGCCCCGATAGTTGCTGGAAACACCATATATTTT.

The chain joins TRBV5-1 to TRBJ1-2, with a possible D match to TRBD1 (6 bases). In germline, CDR1 is SGHRS, CDR2 YFSETQ. The CDR3 runs to 14 residues. V lost 5 bases and J lost 0, with 11 bases in between. The DNA for the CDR3 is TGCGCCAGCAGTACAGGGCATTCTAACTATGGCTACACCTTC. Protein: CASSTGHSNYGYTF.

The chain has TRBV9 and TRBJ2-3, with 12 bases aligning to TRBD2. In germline, CDR1 is SGDLS, CDR2 YYNGEE. This CDR3 region has 17 residues. J gave up 4 bases and V 3 bases, and 9 bases lay outside the gene matches. CDR3 in amino acids: CASSATSGRGSADTQYF. The CDR3 coding sequence is TGTGCCAGCAGCGCGACTAGCGGGAGAGGAAGCGCAGATACGCAGTATTTT.

This chain links TRBV19 with TRBJ1-5, with D possibly being TRBD1 (5 bases). V dropped 3 bases and J dropped 0 bases, with 9 bases sitting between them. From germline, CDR1 is LNHDA and CDR2 SQIVND (reference sequence). The CDR3 is 15 amino acids. The CDR3 spells CASSMWGDSNQPQHF. CDR3 nucleotide sequence: TGTGCCAGTAGTATGTGGGGGGATAGCAATCAGCCCCAGCATTTT.

The chain is built from TRBV29-1 and TRBJ1-4; D remains ambiguous. Germline values: CDR1 SQVTM, CDR2 ANQGSEA. There are 15 residues in the CDR3. Trimming took 4 bases from V and 5 from J, leaving 17 bases between them. The CDR3 nucleotides are TGCAGCGTTGGAGTACATCCGAATAGGAATGAAAAACTGTTTTTT. It codes for CSVGVHPNRNEKLFF.

The chain recombines TRBV19 with TRBJ2-2; D is tentatively TRBD1 or TRBD2 (6 bases each). Germline assignment: CDR1 LNHDA and CDR2 SQIVND (reference sequence). V lost 7 bases, J lost 3 bases, and 12 bases lay in between. CDR3 length equals 14 residues. The DNA of the CDR3 is TGTGCCAGTATGAGGGGGAGGTACACCGGGGAGCTGTTTTTT. It codes for CASMRGRYTGELFF.

The chain combines TRBV7-9 with TRBJ2-2, with D possibly matching TRBD1 (5 bases). The CDR3 is made up of 15 amino acids. Trimming took off 4 bases at V and 1 base at J, with 10 bases between the two ends. CDR1 and CDR2 from the germline V gene are SEHNR and FQNEAQ (reference sequence). CDR3 nucleotides: TGTGCCAGCAGCTACGGTGACAGGAACACCGGGGAGCTGTTTTTT. Protein product: CASSYGDRNTGELFF.

V usage is TRBV6-6 and J usage is TRBJ2-7, with unresolved D. Trimming removed 10 bases from V and 3 bases from J, with 13 bases in between. The CDR3 contains 12 residues. Germline values: CDR1 MNHNY, CDR2 SVGAGI (reference sequence). CDR3 amino acids: CATTPGVYEQYF. The CDR3 DNA reads TGTGCCACCACGCCTGGGGTCTACGAGCAGTACTTC.

CDR3 amino acids: CASSRDFLNNSPLHF. The CDR3, as DNA: TGTGCCAGTAGTCGTGATTTTCTTAATAATTCACCCCTCCACTTT. The chain employs TRBV19 and TRBJ1-6; D not certain. There are 15 residues in the CDR3. The V and J ends lost 5 bases and 5 bases respectively, with 13 bases between them. Germline-derived CDR1 and CDR2 are LNHDA and SQIVND (reference sequence).

CDR3 DNA sequence: TGTGCCAGCAGGCCGGGACAGTCGGGCGAAAAACTGTTTTTT. Translated, it gives CASRPGQSGEKLFF. This chain uses TRBV2 with TRBJ1-4; TRBD1 matches at 7 bases. CDR1 and CDR2 (germline): SNHLY, FYNNEI. The CDR3 sequence is 14 residues long. V lost 6 bases to trimming and J lost 8 bases; unmatched junction nucleotides: 9.